Below, one T cell receptor beta chain is given with its context. This sample is drawn from a study of blood T cell repertoires in COVID-19. Background on the study: The samples span acute and convalescent COVID-19 from the United States, Italy and Spain. PBMCs, B-cell-depleted T cells, or T cells provided the cDNA or gDNA that made up the material.

Authors' analysis steps: Reference gene primers were amplified, and this amplification served to estimate nucleated cell counts. Assay: immunoSEQ multiplex PCR; the TCRdb copy retains only in-frame clones and omits some. The DNA gave D and trimming, while V, J and clone size come from that table. The sample has some 50,000 clones; roughly 90% are singletons. The clonotype originates from a man older than 75 with acute or convalescent COVID-19. The sequenced material came from peripheral blood.

The CDR3 loop reads CASSQDSVQPQHF. The CDR3 bases are TGCGCCAGCAGCCAAGATTCTGTTCAGCCCCAGCATTTT. This chain joins TRBV4-3 and TRBJ1-5; no firm D call. CDR3 length: 13 amino acids. Trimming took off 0 bases at V and 6 bases at J, with 6 bases between the two ends. From germline, CDR1 is LGHNA and CDR2 YSLEER.